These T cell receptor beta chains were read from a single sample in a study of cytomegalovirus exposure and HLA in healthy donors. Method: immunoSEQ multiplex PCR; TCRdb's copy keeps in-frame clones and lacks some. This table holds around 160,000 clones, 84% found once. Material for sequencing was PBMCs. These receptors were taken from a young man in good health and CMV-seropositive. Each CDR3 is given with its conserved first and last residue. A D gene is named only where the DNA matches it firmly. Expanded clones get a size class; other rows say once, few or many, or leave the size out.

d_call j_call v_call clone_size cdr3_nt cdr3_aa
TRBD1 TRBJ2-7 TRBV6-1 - TGTGCCAGCAACTATGGGGGGACAGGGGAGCAGTACTTC CASNYGGTGEQYF
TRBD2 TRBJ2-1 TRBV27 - TGTGCCAGCAGTCCCGGGACTAGCGGGAGGTATGAGCAGTTCTTC CASSPGTSGRYEQFF
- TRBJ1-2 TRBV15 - TGTGCCACCAGCAGAGGGGCATTAAACTATGGCTACACCTTC CATSRGALNYGYTF
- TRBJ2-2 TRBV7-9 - TGTGCCAGCAGCCCCCCGACAGATTACACCGGGGAGCTGTTTTTT CASSPPTDYTGELFF
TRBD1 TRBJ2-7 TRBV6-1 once TGTGCCAGCAGTGTCGACAGGGTTGGTATCTACGAGCAGTACTTC CASSVDRVGIYEQYF
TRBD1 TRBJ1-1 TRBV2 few TGTGCCAGCAGGGGGACAGTTAACACTGAAGCTTTCTTT CASRGTVNTEAFF
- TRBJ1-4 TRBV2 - TGTGCCAGCAGTGCAGTCCCTGCAACTAATGAAAAACTGTTTTTT CASSAVPATNEKLFF
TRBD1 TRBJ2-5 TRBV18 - TGTGCCAGCTCAGGAGGGACAGGCATAAAGACCCAGTACTTC CASSGGTGIKTQYF
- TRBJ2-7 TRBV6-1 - TGTGCCAGCAGTGTACCGTCGGAAACGGAGGAGCAGTACTTC CASSVPSETEEQYF
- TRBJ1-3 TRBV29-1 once TGCAGCGCATCAATGGACAGCAGCTCTGGAAACACCATATATTTT CSASMDSSSGNTIYF
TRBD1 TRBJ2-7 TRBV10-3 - TGTGCCATCAGGGGGACAGGGACCTACGAGCAGTACTTC CAIRGTGTYEQYF
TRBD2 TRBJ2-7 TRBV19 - TGTGCCAGCGCTAGCGGGAGGGCCTACGAGCAGTACTTC CASASGRAYEQYF
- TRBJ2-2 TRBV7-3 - TGTGCCAGCAGCCCCACAGGGAGGGCCGGGGAGCTGTTTTTT CASSPTGRAGELFF
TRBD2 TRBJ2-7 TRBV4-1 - TGCGCCAGCAGTCACCAAACTAGCGGGGAGGGGCAGTACTTC CASSHQTSGEGQYF
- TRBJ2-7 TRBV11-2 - TGTGCCAGCAGATTAGGTTTAGGGGAACCTTACGAGCAGTACTTC CASRLGLGEPYEQYF
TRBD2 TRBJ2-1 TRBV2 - TGTGCCAGCAGTGGGGGGACTAGCGGGATCCCCTACAATGAGCAGTTCTTC CASSGGTSGIPYNEQFF
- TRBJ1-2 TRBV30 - TGTGCCTGGAGTGTACTTTCACAGGCACCTCTTAATGGCTACACCTTC CAWSVLSQAPLNGYTF
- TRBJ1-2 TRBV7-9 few TGTGCCAGCAGCTTAGCACAGTATGGCTACACCTTC CASSLAQYGYTF
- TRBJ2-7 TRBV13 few TGTGCCAGCAGCTTACGGGACGAGCAGTACTTC CASSLRDEQYF
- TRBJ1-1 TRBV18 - TGTGCCAGCTCCCCGGGTGGCGGGAACACTGAAGCTTTCTTT CASSPGGGNTEAFF
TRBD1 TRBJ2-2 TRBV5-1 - TGCGCCAGCAGCTTCACGACAGGGACAGCCACCGGGGAGCTGTTTTTT CASSFTTGTATGELFF
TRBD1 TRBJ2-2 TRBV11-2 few TGTGCCACCAAGGACAGGGCTGACACCGGGGAGCTGTTTTTT CATKDRADTGELFF
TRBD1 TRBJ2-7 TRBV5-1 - TGCGCCAGCAGCTCCGGGACAGGGGGCGAGCAGTACTTC CASSSGTGGEQYF
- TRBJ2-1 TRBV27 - TGTGCCAGCGCAGGCCCTCCCTCGGTTAGGACAAAGAATGAGCAGTTCTTC CASAGPPSVRTKNEQFF
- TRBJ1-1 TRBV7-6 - TGTGCCAGCAGCTTTCGGGGAAGGAACACTGAAGCTTTCTTT CASSFRGRNTEAFF
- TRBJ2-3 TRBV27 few TGTGCCAGCAGCCGAACAGGGATAAGATCAGATACGCAGTATTTT CASSRTGIRSDTQYF
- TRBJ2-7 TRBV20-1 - TGCAGTGCTAGAGCACAATACGAGCAGTACTTC CSARAQYEQYF
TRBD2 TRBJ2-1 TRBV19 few TGTGCCAGTAGTATAAGTGGCGGGAGGCCCAATGAGCAGTTCTTC CASSISGGRPNEQFF
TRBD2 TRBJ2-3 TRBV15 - TGTGCCACCAGCACCCCCACTAATCATTTGAGCGGGGGGTCGGGTACGCAGTATTTT CATSTPTNHLSGGSGTQYF
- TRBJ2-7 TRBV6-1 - TGTGCCAGCAGGCCCAGTGGCGGATTGAACGAGCAGTACTTC CASRPSGGLNEQYF
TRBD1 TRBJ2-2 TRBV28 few TGTGCCAGCACGACAGGGGAGTTTTTGAACACCGGGGAGCTGTTTTTT CASTTGEFLNTGELFF
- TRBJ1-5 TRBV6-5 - TGTGCCAGCAGTGCCCGGGGCAATCAGCCCCAGCATTTT CASSARGNQPQHF
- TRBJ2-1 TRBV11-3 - TGTGCCAGCAGCCAACACTCACGGGACATTGAGCAGTTCTTC CASSQHSRDIEQFF
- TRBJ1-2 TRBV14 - TGTGCCAGCAGCCTCTATAAAACGGGGGATGGCTACACCTTC CASSLYKTGDGYTF
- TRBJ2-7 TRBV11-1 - TGTGCCAGCAGCCCGAGGAGGAATCCCTACGAGCAGTACTTC CASSPRRNPYEQYF
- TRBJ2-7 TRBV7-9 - TGTGCCAGCAGTCTTACTGGGGGCCGAACCTACGAGCAGTACTTC CASSLTGGRTYEQYF
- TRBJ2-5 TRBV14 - TGTGCCAGCAGCACCCCGATTGGCGGCCAAGAGACCCAGTACTTC CASSTPIGGQETQYF
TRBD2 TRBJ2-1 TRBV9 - TGTGCCAGCAGCGTGAGCGGGAGTTGGAATGAGCAGTTCTTC CASSVSGSWNEQFF
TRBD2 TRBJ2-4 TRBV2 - TGTGCCAGCAGCGGGACTAGCGGGAGGGCAGCCAAAAACATTCAGTACTTC CASSGTSGRAAKNIQYF
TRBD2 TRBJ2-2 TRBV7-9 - TGTGCCAGCACACCACGCGGAGCCGGGACTACGAACACCGGGGAGCTGTTTTTT CASTPRGAGTTNTGELFF
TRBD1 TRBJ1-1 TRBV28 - TGTGCCATCTACAAACAGGGGGCGCTGAGTGAAGCTTTCTTT CAIYKQGALSEAFF